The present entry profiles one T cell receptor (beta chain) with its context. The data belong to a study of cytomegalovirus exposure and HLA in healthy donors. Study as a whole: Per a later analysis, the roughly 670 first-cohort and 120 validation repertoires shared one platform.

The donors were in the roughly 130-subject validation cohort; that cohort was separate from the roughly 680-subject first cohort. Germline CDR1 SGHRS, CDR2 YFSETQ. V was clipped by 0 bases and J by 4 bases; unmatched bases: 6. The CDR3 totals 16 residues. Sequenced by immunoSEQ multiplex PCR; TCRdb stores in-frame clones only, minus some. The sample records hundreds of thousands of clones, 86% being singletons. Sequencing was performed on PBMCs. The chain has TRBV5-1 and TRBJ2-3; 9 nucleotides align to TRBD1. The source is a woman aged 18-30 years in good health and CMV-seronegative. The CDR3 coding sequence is TGCGCCAGCAGCTTGGCTCTACAGGGGGCATCAGATACGCAGTATTTT. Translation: CASSLALQGASDTQYF.